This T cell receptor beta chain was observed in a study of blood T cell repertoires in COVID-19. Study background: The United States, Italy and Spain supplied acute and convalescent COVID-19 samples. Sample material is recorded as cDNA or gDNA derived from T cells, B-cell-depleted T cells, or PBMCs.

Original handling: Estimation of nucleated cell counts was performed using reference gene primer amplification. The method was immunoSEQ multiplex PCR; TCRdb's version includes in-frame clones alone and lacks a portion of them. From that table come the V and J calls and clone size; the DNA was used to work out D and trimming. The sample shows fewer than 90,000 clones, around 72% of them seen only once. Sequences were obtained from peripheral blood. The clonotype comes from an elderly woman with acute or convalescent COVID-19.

Written as DNA, the CDR3 is TGTGCCACCGCGCGGGGCGCGAACACCGGGGAGCTGTTTTTT. It yields the protein CATARGANTGELFF. J is TRBJ2-2 and V is TRBV2; TRBD2 is a possible D gene (6 bases). Trimming took off 10 bases at V and 0 bases at J, with 12 bases between the two ends. Germline-derived CDR1 and CDR2 are SNHLY and FYNNEI. CDR3 length equals 14 residues.